Listed below are T cell receptor beta chains from one sample, sequenced in a study of T cell responses to AZD1222 COVID-19 vaccine. Profiling relied on immunoSEQ multiplex PCR, and the TCRdb table lists in-frame clones only, not all of them. The sample includes about 270,000 clones, around 93% of them seen just once. The input for sequencing was peripheral blood, taken 28 days after the second AZD1222 dose. These receptors were obtained from an adult who received the AZD1222 COVID-19 vaccine. Each CDR3 is given with its conserved first and last residue. Each record gives: CDR3 protein, CDR3 DNA, CDR3 length, J gene, clone size, D gene, V gene. A D gene is named only where the DNA matches it firmly. Rows give clone size only sometimes, using once, few, many, or a class for an expanded clone.

CDR3 protein: CASRERTVSQPQHF
CDR3 DNA: TGTGCCAGCAGGGAGAGGACCGTTAGTCAGCCCCAGCATTTT
CDR3 length: 14
J gene: TRBJ1-5
clone size: NA
D gene: NA
V gene: TRBV2

CDR3 protein: CASSLAGRNEQYF
CDR3 DNA: TGCGCCAGCAGCTTGGCCGGGAGAAACGAGCAGTACTTC
CDR3 length: 13
J gene: TRBJ2-7
clone size: NA
D gene: NA
V gene: TRBV5-1

CDR3 protein: CASSPSGPGETQYF
CDR3 DNA: TGTGCCAGCAGCCCTTCGGGACCGGGAGAGACCCAGTACTTC
CDR3 length: 14
J gene: TRBJ2-5
clone size: NA
D gene: NA
V gene: TRBV7-9

CDR3 protein: CASSLGQVSYEQYF
CDR3 DNA: TGTGCCAGCAGCCTTGGACAGGTCTCCTACGAGCAGTACTTC
CDR3 length: 14
J gene: TRBJ2-7
clone size: NA
D gene: TRBD1
V gene: TRBV11-3

CDR3 protein: CASSWTGGHGNTEAFF
CDR3 DNA: TGTGCCAGCAGCTGGACCGGGGGGCACGGTAACACTGAAGCTTTCTTT
CDR3 length: 16
J gene: TRBJ1-1
clone size: NA
D gene: NA
V gene: TRBV3-1/TRBV3-2

CDR3 protein: CASSEPPEQYF
CDR3 DNA: TGTGCCAGCAGTGAGCCCCCCGAGCAGTACTTC
CDR3 length: 11
J gene: TRBJ2-7
clone size: NA
D gene: NA
V gene: TRBV2

CDR3 protein: CASSEVRGSNEKLFF
CDR3 DNA: TGTGCCAGCAGTGAAGTAAGGGGTAGTAATGAAAAACTGTTTTTT
CDR3 length: 15
J gene: TRBJ1-4
clone size: NA
D gene: NA
V gene: TRBV2

CDR3 protein: CASSFRGGTNTEAFF
CDR3 DNA: TGTGCCAGCAGCTTCAGAGGGGGGACGAACACTGAAGCTTTCTTT
CDR3 length: 15
J gene: TRBJ1-1
clone size: NA
D gene: NA
V gene: TRBV5-8

CDR3 protein: CASSPEEETQYF
CDR3 DNA: TGTGCCAGCAGCCCAGAGGAAGAGACCCAGTACTTC
CDR3 length: 12
J gene: TRBJ2-5
clone size: NA
D gene: NA
V gene: TRBV7-9

CDR3 protein: CASSPRAGELFF
CDR3 DNA: TGTGCCAGCTCACCACGGGCCGGGGAGCTGTTTTTT
CDR3 length: 12
J gene: TRBJ2-2
clone size: NA
D gene: NA
V gene: TRBV18

CDR3 protein: CASNKGQGASNQPQHF
CDR3 DNA: TGTGCCAGCAATAAAGGGCAGGGGGCCAGCAATCAGCCCCAGCATTTT
CDR3 length: 16
J gene: TRBJ1-5
clone size: once
D gene: TRBD1
V gene: TRBV28

CDR3 protein: CARSTAVEETQYF
CDR3 DNA: TGTGCCAGAAGCACCGCGGTGGAAGAGACCCAGTACTTC
CDR3 length: 13
J gene: TRBJ2-5
clone size: NA
D gene: NA
V gene: TRBV5-3

CDR3 protein: CASSEKGGVYTQYF
CDR3 DNA: TGTGCCAGCAGTGAAAAGGGGGGTGTATATACGCAGTATTTT
CDR3 length: 14
J gene: TRBJ2-3
clone size: few
D gene: NA
V gene: TRBV25-1

CDR3 protein: CSVETGPDTQYF
CDR3 DNA: TGCAGCGTTGAGACAGGTCCAGATACGCAGTATTTT
CDR3 length: 12
J gene: TRBJ2-3
clone size: NA
D gene: NA
V gene: TRBV29-1

CDR3 protein: CASSQVPGNKWKF
CDR3 DNA: TGTGCCAGCAGCCAAGTACCCGGGAATAAGTGGAAATTT
CDR3 length: 13
J gene: TRBJ2-3
clone size: NA
D gene: NA
V gene: TRBV3-1/TRBV3-2

CDR3 protein: CASSLGTGNNQPQHF
CDR3 DNA: TGCGCCAGCAGCCTCGGGACAGGCAACAATCAGCCCCAGCATTTT
CDR3 length: 15
J gene: TRBJ1-5
clone size: NA
D gene: TRBD1
V gene: TRBV5-1

CDR3 protein: CASSSSGASTDTQYF
CDR3 DNA: TGTGCCAGCAGTTCCAGCGGAGCTAGCACAGATACGCAGTATTTT
CDR3 length: 15
J gene: TRBJ2-3
clone size: NA
D gene: NA
V gene: TRBV6-5

CDR3 protein: CASSERGGPGSTDTQYF
CDR3 DNA: TGTGCCAGCAGTGAACGCGGCGGACCGGGTAGCACAGATACGCAGTATTTT
CDR3 length: 17
J gene: TRBJ2-3
clone size: NA
D gene: NA
V gene: TRBV2

CDR3 protein: CASSPGRQNTEAFF
CDR3 DNA: TGTGCCAGCTCACCGGGGCGACAGAACACTGAAGCTTTCTTT
CDR3 length: 14
J gene: TRBJ1-1
clone size: few
D gene: NA
V gene: TRBV18

CDR3 protein: CASKGTAYEQYF
CDR3 DNA: TGTGCCAGCAAGGGGACAGCCTACGAGCAGTACTTC
CDR3 length: 12
J gene: TRBJ2-7
clone size: NA
D gene: TRBD1
V gene: TRBV2

CDR3 protein: CASSLGGTGGTEAFF
CDR3 DNA: TGTGCCAGCAGCTTGGGAGGGACAGGGGGCACTGAAGCTTTCTTT
CDR3 length: 15
J gene: TRBJ1-1
clone size: NA
D gene: TRBD1
V gene: TRBV5-4

CDR3 protein: CASSSGRIPYEQYF
CDR3 DNA: TGTGCCAGTAGTAGCGGGAGGATCCCCTACGAGCAGTACTTC
CDR3 length: 14
J gene: TRBJ2-7
clone size: NA
D gene: TRBD2
V gene: TRBV19

CDR3 protein: CASSQNWGGDLNEQFF
CDR3 DNA: TGTGCCAGCAGCCAAAATTGGGGGGGGGACCTCAATGAGCAGTTCTTC
CDR3 length: 16
J gene: TRBJ2-1
clone size: NA
D gene: NA
V gene: TRBV12-1

CDR3 protein: CASADRGQGTYEQYF
CDR3 DNA: TGTGCCAGCGCAGACAGGGGCCAGGGGACCTACGAGCAGTACTTC
CDR3 length: 15
J gene: TRBJ2-7
clone size: NA
D gene: TRBD1
V gene: TRBV28

CDR3 protein: CASSQVLRDRIHF
CDR3 DNA: TGTGCCAGCAGCCAGGTTCTCAGGGATCGGATCCACTTT
CDR3 length: 13
J gene: TRBJ1-6
clone size: once
D gene: NA
V gene: TRBV3-1/TRBV3-2

CDR3 protein: CASSLRGRHNSPLHF
CDR3 DNA: TGTGCCAGCAGCTTAAGGGGCCGGCATAATTCACCCCTCCACTTT
CDR3 length: 15
J gene: TRBJ1-6
clone size: NA
D gene: NA
V gene: TRBV11-1

CDR3 protein: CASSIRGNNYGYTF
CDR3 DNA: TGTGCCAGTAGTATCCGGGGAAATAACTATGGCTACACCTTC
CDR3 length: 14
J gene: TRBJ1-2
clone size: NA
D gene: NA
V gene: TRBV19

CDR3 protein: CASSFARSDQPQHF
CDR3 DNA: TGTGCCAGCAGTTTTGCCAGGTCGGATCAGCCCCAGCATTTT
CDR3 length: 14
J gene: TRBJ1-5
clone size: once
D gene: NA
V gene: TRBV28

CDR3 protein: CASSLGGMALEQYF
CDR3 DNA: TGTGCCAGCAGCTTAGGGGGGATGGCCCTCGAGCAGTACTTC
CDR3 length: 14
J gene: TRBJ2-7
clone size: NA
D gene: NA
V gene: TRBV7-2

CDR3 protein: CASSIRGQDTGELFF
CDR3 DNA: TGCGCCAGCTCCATTAGGGGACAGGATACCGGGGAGCTGTTTTTT
CDR3 length: 15
J gene: TRBJ2-2
clone size: NA
D gene: TRBD1
V gene: TRBV5-1

CDR3 protein: CASSLDTAGELFF
CDR3 DNA: TGCGCCAGCAGCCTCGACACCGCCGGGGAGCTGTTTTTT
CDR3 length: 13
J gene: TRBJ2-2
clone size: NA
D gene: NA
V gene: TRBV5-1

CDR3 protein: CSVEIPWSTGGLFF
CDR3 DNA: TGCAGCGTTGAGATCCCATGGTCAACCGGCGGGCTGTTTTTT
CDR3 length: 14
J gene: TRBJ1-4
clone size: NA
D gene: NA
V gene: TRBV29-1

CDR3 protein: CASSLQGGEGYGYTF
CDR3 DNA: TGTGCCAGCAGCTTACAGGGTGGGGAGGGCTATGGCTACACCTTC
CDR3 length: 15
J gene: TRBJ1-2
clone size: NA
D gene: NA
V gene: TRBV7-2

CDR3 protein: CASSVDRVGYTF
CDR3 DNA: TGTGCCAGCAGCGTCGACAGGGTTGGCTACACCTTC
CDR3 length: 12
J gene: TRBJ1-2
clone size: NA
D gene: TRBD1
V gene: TRBV28

CDR3 protein: CASSPGTPNTGELFF
CDR3 DNA: TGTGCCAGCAGCCCTGGGACTCCGAACACCGGGGAGCTGTTTTTT
CDR3 length: 15
J gene: TRBJ2-2
clone size: NA
D gene: NA
V gene: TRBV14

CDR3 protein: CASSEALRSSRGTEAFF
CDR3 DNA: TGTGCCAGCAGTGAAGCGCTTCGCTCATCTCGAGGAACTGAAGCTTTCTTT
CDR3 length: 17
J gene: TRBJ1-1
clone size: once
D gene: NA
V gene: TRBV2

CDR3 protein: CASSDVGNTNYGYTF
CDR3 DNA: TGTGCCAGCAGTGATGTGGGGAATACTAACTATGGCTACACCTTC
CDR3 length: 15
J gene: TRBJ1-2
clone size: NA
D gene: NA
V gene: TRBV6-1

CDR3 protein: CASSSGQYNEQFF
CDR3 DNA: TGTGCCAGCAGTTCAGGACAGTACAATGAGCAGTTCTTC
CDR3 length: 13
J gene: TRBJ2-1
clone size: NA
D gene: NA
V gene: TRBV28

CDR3 protein: CASSLGLATDTQYF
CDR3 DNA: TGTGCCAGCAGCTTAGGGCTAGCGACAGATACGCAGTATTTT
CDR3 length: 14
J gene: TRBJ2-3
clone size: NA
D gene: NA
V gene: TRBV7-8

CDR3 protein: CASSLIGVGRNEQYF
CDR3 DNA: TGTGCCAGCAGTTTAATCGGGGTTGGACGGAACGAGCAGTACTTC
CDR3 length: 15
J gene: TRBJ2-7
clone size: NA
D gene: NA
V gene: TRBV28

CDR3 protein: CASSESTGDPIYEQYF
CDR3 DNA: TGTGCCAGCAGTGAATCGACAGGGGATCCTATTTACGAGCAGTACTTC
CDR3 length: 16
J gene: TRBJ2-7
clone size: NA
D gene: TRBD1
V gene: TRBV2

CDR3 protein: CASSSSSEGNTIYF
CDR3 DNA: TGCGCCAGCAGCTCGTCTTCCGAGGGAAACACCATATATTTT
CDR3 length: 14
J gene: TRBJ1-3
clone size: NA
D gene: NA
V gene: TRBV5-1

CDR3 protein: CASSFVREGPYEQYF
CDR3 DNA: TGTGCCAGCAGTTTCGTCCGGGAGGGCCCCTACGAGCAGTACTTC
CDR3 length: 15
J gene: TRBJ2-7
clone size: NA
D gene: TRBD2
V gene: TRBV27

CDR3 protein: CASSQVGGGLEGANVLTF
CDR3 DNA: TGTGCCAGCAGCCAAGTAGGGGGCGGACTGGAAGGGGCCAACGTCCTGACTTTC
CDR3 length: 18
J gene: TRBJ2-6
clone size: NA
D gene: TRBD1
V gene: TRBV4-2

CDR3 protein: CSAPTNTEAFF
CDR3 DNA: TGCAGTGCTCCTACGAACACTGAAGCTTTCTTT
CDR3 length: 11
J gene: TRBJ1-1
clone size: NA
D gene: NA
V gene: TRBV20-1

CDR3 protein: CASSLRTYLSSYNEQFF
CDR3 DNA: TGTGCCAGCAGCTTACGCACCTATCTGAGCTCCTACAATGAGCAGTTCTTC
CDR3 length: 17
J gene: TRBJ2-1
clone size: NA
D gene: NA
V gene: TRBV11-3

CDR3 protein: CASSWGTGEGYTF
CDR3 DNA: TGTGCCAGCAGCTGGGGGACAGGAGAGGGCTACACCTTC
CDR3 length: 13
J gene: TRBJ1-2
clone size: NA
D gene: TRBD1
V gene: TRBV5-4

CDR3 protein: CASSTGQGQVNEQFF
CDR3 DNA: TGCGCCAGCAGCACCGGACAGGGCCAGGTAAATGAGCAGTTCTTC
CDR3 length: 15
J gene: TRBJ2-1
clone size: NA
D gene: TRBD1
V gene: TRBV5-1

CDR3 protein: CASSPPGSPSYEQYF
CDR3 DNA: TGCGCCAGCAGCCCACCTGGGTCACCCTCCTACGAGCAGTACTTC
CDR3 length: 15
J gene: TRBJ2-7
clone size: NA
D gene: NA
V gene: TRBV5-1

CDR3 protein: CASGLGSNTEAFF
CDR3 DNA: TGTGCTAGTGGTTTGGGATCGAACACTGAAGCTTTCTTT
CDR3 length: 13
J gene: TRBJ1-1
clone size: NA
D gene: NA
V gene: TRBV12-5

CDR3 protein: CASSPRTEDEQFF
CDR3 DNA: TGTGCCAGCTCACCACGGACGGAAGATGAGCAGTTCTTC
CDR3 length: 13
J gene: TRBJ2-1
clone size: NA
D gene: NA
V gene: TRBV18

CDR3 protein: CASSLSSNQPQHF
CDR3 DNA: TGTGCCAGCAGTTTGAGTAGCAATCAGCCCCAGCATTTT
CDR3 length: 13
J gene: TRBJ1-5
clone size: NA
D gene: NA
V gene: TRBV28

CDR3 protein: CASSLASGGHYGYTF
CDR3 DNA: TGTGCCAGCAGCTTAGCCTCAGGGGGTCACTATGGCTACACCTTC
CDR3 length: 15
J gene: TRBJ1-2
clone size: NA
D gene: TRBD1
V gene: TRBV7-2

CDR3 protein: CASSSSRDANCFF
CDR3 DNA: TGTGCCAGCAGCTCCAGCCGGGACGCCAATTGTTTCTTT
CDR3 length: 13
J gene: TRBJ1-1
clone size: NA
D gene: NA
V gene: TRBV11-2

CDR3 protein: CASREGAGRTYEQYF
CDR3 DNA: TGCGCCAGCAGGGAGGGAGCCGGTCGAACCTACGAGCAGTACTTC
CDR3 length: 15
J gene: TRBJ2-7
clone size: NA
D gene: NA
V gene: TRBV5-1